This T cell receptor (beta chain) comes out of a study of T cells in localized non-small cell lung cancer. Study outcomes and limitations: Prolonged overall survival went with higher T cell density in the blood. Adjacent uninvolved lung tissue had the highest T cell clonality, exceeding tumor. Detection in adjacent lung was observed for a median around 50 of the top 100 tumor clones. Only one tumor region was sequenced, so heterogeneity remains possible.

A note on this clone: The antigen is not known.

Libraries were prepared by immunoSEQ multiplex PCR; TCRdb keeps only in-frame clonotypes and omits some of them. The data contain approximately 140,000 clones, 89% of them singletons. Losses at the gene ends were 8 bases for V and 1 base for J; bases not matched to a gene: 19. The length of the CDR3 is 19 residues. Germline CDR1 reads LNHDA; CDR2 reads SQIVND (reference sequence). This clonotype was obtained from an older female donor with stage I lung adenocarcinoma. The material sequenced was peripheral blood, taken before any cancer treatment. The J gene is TRBJ2-2, the V gene TRBV19, with 7 bases that match TRBD2. The CDR3 coding sequence is TGTGCCAGTGCGGGTACAGCGGGAACCTTAATCCAGAACACCGGGGAGCTGTTTTTT. It translates to CASAGTAGTLIQNTGELFF.